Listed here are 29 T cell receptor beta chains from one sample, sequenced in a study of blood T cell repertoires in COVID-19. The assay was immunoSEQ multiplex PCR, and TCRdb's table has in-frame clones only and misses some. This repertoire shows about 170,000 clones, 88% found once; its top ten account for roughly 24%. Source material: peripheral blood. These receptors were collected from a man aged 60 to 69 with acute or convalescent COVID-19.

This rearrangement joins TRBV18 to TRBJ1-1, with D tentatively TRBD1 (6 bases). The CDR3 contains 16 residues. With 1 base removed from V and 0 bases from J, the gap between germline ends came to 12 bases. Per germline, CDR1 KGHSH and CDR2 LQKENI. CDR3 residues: CASSPRAGAMNTEAFF. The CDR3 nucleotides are TGTGCCAGCTCACCACGCGCAGGGGCTATGAACACTGAAGCTTTCTTT.

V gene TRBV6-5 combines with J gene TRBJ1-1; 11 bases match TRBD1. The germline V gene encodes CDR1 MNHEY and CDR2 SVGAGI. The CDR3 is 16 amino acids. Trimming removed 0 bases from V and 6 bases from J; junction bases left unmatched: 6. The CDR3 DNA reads TGTGCCAGCAGTTACTCGGACAGGGGGCGAAGGGCTGAAGCTTTCTTT. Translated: CASSYSDRGRRAEAFF.

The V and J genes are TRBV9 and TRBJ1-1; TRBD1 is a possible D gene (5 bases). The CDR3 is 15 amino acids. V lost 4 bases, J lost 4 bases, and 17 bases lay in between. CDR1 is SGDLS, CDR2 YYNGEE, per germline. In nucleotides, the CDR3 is TGTGCCAGCAGCCCAAGCCCCGACAGTGGCACTGAAGCTTTCTTT. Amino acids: CASSPSPDSGTEAFF.

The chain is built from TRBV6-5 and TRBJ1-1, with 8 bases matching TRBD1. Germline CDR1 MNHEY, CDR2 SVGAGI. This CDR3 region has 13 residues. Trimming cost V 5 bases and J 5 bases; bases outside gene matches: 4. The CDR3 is CASSNRQGTEAFF. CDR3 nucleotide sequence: TGTGCCAGCAGTAACAGACAGGGGACTGAAGCTTTCTTT.

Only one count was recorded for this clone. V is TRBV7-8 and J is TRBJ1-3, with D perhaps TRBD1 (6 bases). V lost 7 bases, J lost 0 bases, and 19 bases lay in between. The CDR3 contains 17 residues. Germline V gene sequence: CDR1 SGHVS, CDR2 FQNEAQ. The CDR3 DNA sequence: TGTGCCAGCAAGCCCGGACAGCGACTAATCTCTGGAAACACCATATATTTT. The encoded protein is CASKPGQRLISGNTIYF.

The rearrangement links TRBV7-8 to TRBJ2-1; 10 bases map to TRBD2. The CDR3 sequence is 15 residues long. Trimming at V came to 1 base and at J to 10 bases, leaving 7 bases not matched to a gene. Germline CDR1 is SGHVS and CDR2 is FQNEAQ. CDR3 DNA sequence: TGTGCCAGCAGCTTAGTTGGGACTAGCGATTCCGAGCAGTTCTTC. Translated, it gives CASSLVGTSDSEQFF.

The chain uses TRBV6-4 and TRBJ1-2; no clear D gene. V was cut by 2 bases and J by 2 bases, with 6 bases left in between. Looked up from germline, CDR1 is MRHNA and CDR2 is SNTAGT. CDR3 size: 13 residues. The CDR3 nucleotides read TGTGCCAGCAGTGACGTCCCAAACTATGGCTACACCTTC. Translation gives CASSDVPNYGYTF.

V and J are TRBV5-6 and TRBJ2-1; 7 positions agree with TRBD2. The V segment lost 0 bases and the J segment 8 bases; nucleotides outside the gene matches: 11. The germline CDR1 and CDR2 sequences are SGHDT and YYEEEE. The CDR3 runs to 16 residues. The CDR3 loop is CASSLGFAGAEDEQFF. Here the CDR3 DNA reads TGTGCCAGCAGCTTGGGCTTCGCGGGAGCGGAGGATGAGCAGTTCTTC. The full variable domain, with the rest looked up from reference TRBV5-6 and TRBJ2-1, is DAGVTQSPTHLIKTRGQQVTLRCSPKSGHDTVSWYQQALGQGPQFIFQYYEEEERQRGNFPDRFSGHQFPNYSSELNVNALLLGDSALYLCASSLGFAGAEDEQFFGPGTRLTVL.

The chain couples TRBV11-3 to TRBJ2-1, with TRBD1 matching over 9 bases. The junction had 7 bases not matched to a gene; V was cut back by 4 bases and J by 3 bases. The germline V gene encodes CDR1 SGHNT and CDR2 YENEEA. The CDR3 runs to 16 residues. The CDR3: CASSSPGQGDYNEQFF. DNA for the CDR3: TGTGCCAGCAGCTCCCCGGGACAGGGAGACTACAATGAGCAGTTCTTC.

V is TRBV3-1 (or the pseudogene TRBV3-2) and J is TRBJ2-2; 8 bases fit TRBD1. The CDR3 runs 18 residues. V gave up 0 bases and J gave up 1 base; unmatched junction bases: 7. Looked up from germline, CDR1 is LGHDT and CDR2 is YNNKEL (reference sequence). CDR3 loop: CASSQDYRTGRNTGELFF. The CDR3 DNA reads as TGTGCCAGCAGCCAAGATTATAGGACAGGGAGGAACACCGGGGAGCTGTTTTTT.

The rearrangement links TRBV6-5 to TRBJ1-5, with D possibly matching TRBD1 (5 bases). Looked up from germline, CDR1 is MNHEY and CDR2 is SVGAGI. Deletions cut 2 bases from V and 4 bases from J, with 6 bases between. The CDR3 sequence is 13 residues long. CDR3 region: CASSYGGNQPQHF. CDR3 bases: TGTGCCAGCAGTTACGGGGGGAATCAGCCCCAGCATTTT.

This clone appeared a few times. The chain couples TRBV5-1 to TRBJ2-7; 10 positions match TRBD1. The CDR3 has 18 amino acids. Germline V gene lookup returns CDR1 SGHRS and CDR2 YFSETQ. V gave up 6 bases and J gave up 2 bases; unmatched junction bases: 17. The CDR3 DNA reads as TGCGCCAGCAACCAGGGGGGACAGGGGTCAATTGCCGCCTACGAGCAGTACTTC. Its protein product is CASNQGGQGSIAAYEQYF. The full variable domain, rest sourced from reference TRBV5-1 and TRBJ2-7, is KAGVTQTPRYLIKTRGQQVTLSCSPISGHRSVSWYQQTPGQGLQFLFEYFSETQRNKGNFPGRFSGRQFSNSRSEMNVSTLELGDSALYLCASNQGGQGSIAAYEQYFGPGTRLTVT.

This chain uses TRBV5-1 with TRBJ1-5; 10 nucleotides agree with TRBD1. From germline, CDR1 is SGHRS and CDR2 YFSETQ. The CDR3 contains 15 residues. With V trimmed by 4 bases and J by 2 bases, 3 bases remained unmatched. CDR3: CASSAGTGGNQPQHF. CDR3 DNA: TGCGCCAGCAGCGCGGGGACAGGGGGCAATCAGCCCCAGCATTTT.

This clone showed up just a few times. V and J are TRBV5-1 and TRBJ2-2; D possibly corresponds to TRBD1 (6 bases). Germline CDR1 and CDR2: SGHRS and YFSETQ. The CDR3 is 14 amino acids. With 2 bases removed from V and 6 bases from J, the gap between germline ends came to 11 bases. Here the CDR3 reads CASSLTNRAGELFF. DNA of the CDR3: TGCGCCAGCAGCTTAACTAACAGGGCCGGGGAGCTGTTTTTT.

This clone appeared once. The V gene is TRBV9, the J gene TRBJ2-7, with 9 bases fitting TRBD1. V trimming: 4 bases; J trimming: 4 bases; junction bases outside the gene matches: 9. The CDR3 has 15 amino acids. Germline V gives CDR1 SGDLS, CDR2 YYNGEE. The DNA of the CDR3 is TGTGCCAGCAGCTTGCCAGGGACAGGGATGTACGAGCAGTACGTC. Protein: CASSLPGTGMYEQYV.

The CDR3 loop reads CAGKRGYGYTF. In DNA, the CDR3 is TGTGCCGGCAAGCGGGGGTACGGCTACACCTTC. The rearrangement uses TRBV2 and TRBJ1-2; TRBD1 might be the D (5 bases). This CDR3 is 11 amino acids long. Trimming pared 11 bases from V and 8 bases from J, leaving 15 bases between. CDR1 and CDR2 (germline): SNHLY, FYNNEI.

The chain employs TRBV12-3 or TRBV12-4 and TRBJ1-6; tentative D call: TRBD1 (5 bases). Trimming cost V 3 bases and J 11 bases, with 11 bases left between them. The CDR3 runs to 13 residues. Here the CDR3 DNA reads TGTGCCAGCAGTTTTGCGCAGGGAACACCCCTCCACTTT. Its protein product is CASSFAQGTPLHF.

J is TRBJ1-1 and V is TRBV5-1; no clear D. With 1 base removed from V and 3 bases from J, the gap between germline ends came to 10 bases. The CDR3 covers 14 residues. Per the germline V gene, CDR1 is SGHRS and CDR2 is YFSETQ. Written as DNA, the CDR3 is TGCGCCAGCAGCTTGTTGGCAGTTGACACTGAAGCTTTCTTT. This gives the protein CASSLLAVDTEAFF. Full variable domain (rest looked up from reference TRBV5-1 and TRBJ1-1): KAGVTQTPRYLIKTRGQQVTLSCSPISGHRSVSWYQQTPGQGLQFLFEYFSETQRNKGNFPGRFSGRQFSNSRSEMNVSTLELGDSALYLCASSLLAVDTEAFFGQGTRLTVV.

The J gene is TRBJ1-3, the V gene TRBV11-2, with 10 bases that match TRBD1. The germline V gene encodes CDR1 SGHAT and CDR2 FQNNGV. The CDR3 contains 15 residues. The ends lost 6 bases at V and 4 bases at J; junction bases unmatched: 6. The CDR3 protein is CASSPTGGAGNTIYF. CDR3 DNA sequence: TGTGCCAGCAGTCCGACAGGGGGCGCGGGAAACACCATATATTTT.

This CDR3 is CASSRVPGLAGVANSYNEQFF. CDR3 nucleotides: TGTGCCAGCTCACGAGTCCCGGGACTAGCGGGAGTGGCGAACTCCTACAATGAGCAGTTCTTC. This chain connects TRBV18 to TRBJ2-1, with 14 nucleotides matching TRBD2. The CDR3 totals 21 residues. Germline V gene data show CDR1 as KGHSH and CDR2 as LQKENI. V dropped 4 bases and J dropped 0; count of bases not matched to a gene: 14.

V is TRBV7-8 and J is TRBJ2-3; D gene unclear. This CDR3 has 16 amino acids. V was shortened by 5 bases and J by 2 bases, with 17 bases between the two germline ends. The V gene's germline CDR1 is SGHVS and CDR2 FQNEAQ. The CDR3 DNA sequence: TGTGCCAGCAGCCCCTGGTCTACCTACTTCACAGATACGCAGTATTTT. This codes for CASSPWSTYFTDTQYF.

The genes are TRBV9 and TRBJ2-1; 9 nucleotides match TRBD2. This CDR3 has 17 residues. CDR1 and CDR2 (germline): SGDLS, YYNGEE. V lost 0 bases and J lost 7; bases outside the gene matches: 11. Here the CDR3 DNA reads TGTGCCAGCAGCGTAGACCCCCCTAGCGGGGTCAAAAATGAGCAGTTCTTC. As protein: CASSVDPPSGVKNEQFF. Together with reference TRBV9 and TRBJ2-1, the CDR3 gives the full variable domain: DSGVTQTPKHLITATGQRVTLRCSPRSGDLSVYWYQQSLDQGLQFLIQYYNGEERAKGNILERFSAQQFPDLHSELNLSSLELGDSALYFCASSVDPPSGVKNEQFFGPGTRLTVL.

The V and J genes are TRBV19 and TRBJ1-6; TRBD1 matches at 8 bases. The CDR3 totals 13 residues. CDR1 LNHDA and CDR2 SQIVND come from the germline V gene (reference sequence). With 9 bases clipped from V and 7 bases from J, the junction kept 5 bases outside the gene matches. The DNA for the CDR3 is TGTGCCAGCAGGACAGGGTTGAATTCACCCCTCCACTTT. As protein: CASRTGLNSPLHF.

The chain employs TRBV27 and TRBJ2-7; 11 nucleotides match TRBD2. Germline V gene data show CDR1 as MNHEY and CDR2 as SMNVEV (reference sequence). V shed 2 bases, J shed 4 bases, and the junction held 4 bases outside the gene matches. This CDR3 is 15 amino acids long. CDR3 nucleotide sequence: TGTGCCAGCAGTTTACTAGCGGGAGGAAAATACGAGCAGTACTTC. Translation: CASSLLAGGKYEQYF.

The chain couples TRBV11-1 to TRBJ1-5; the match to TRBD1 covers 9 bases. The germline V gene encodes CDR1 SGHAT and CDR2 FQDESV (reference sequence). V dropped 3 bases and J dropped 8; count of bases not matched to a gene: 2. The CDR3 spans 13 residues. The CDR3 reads CASSLGQGEPQHF. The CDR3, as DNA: TGTGCCAGCAGCTTGGGACAGGGAGAGCCCCAGCATTTT.

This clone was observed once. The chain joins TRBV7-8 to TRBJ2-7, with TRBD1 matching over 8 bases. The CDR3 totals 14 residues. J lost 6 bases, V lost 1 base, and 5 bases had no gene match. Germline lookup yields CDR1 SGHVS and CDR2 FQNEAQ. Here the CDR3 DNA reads TGTGCCAGCAGCTTAGGGGCACAGGGGGTCGAGCAGTACGTC. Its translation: CASSLGAQGVEQYV.

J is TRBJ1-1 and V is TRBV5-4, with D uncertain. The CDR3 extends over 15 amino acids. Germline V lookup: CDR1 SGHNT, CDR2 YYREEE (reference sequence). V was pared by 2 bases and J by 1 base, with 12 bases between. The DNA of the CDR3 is TGTGCCAGCAGCTTCCCGACCCTAGGGAACACTGAAGCTTTCTTT. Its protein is CASSFPTLGNTEAFF. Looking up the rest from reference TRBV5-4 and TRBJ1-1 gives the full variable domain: ETGVTQSPTHLIKTRGQQVTLRCSSQSGHNTVSWYQQALGQGPQFIFQYYREEENGRGNFPPRFSGLQFPNYSSELNVNALELDDSALYLCASSFPTLGNTEAFFGQGTRLTVV.

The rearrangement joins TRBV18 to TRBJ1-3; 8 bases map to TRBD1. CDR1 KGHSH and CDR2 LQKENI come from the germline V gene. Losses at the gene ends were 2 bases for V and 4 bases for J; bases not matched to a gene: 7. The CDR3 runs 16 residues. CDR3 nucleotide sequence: TGTGCCAGCTCACCAACAGGACAGGGCGCGGGAAACACCATATATTTT. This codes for CASSPTGQGAGNTIYF.

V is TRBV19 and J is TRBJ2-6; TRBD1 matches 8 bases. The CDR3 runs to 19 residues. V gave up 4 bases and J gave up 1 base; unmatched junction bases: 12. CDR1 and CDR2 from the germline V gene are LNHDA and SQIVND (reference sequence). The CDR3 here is CASSTYRDRSFSGANVLTF. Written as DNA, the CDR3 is TGTGCCAGTAGTACCTACCGGGACAGGTCTTTTTCTGGGGCCAACGTCCTGACTTTC.